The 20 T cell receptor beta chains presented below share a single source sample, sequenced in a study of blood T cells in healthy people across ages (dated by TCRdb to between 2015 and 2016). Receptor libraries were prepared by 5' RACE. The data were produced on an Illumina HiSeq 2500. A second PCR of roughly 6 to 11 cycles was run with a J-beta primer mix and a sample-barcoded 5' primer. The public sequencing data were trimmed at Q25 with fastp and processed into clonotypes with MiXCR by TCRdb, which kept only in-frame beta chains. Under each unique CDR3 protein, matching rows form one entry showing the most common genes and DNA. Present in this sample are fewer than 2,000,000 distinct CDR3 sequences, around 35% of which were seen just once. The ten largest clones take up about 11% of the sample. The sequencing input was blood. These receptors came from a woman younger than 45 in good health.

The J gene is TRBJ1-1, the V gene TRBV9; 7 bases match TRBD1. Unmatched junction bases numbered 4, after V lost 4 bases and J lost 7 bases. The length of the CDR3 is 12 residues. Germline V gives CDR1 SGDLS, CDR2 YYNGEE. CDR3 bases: TGTGCCAGCAGCAACCGGGACAGTGAAGCTTTCTTT. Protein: CASSNRDSEAFF.

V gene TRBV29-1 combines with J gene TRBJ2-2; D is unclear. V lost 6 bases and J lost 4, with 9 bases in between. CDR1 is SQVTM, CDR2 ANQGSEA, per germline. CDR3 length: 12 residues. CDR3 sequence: CSVVRSTGELFF. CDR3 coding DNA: TGCAGCGTGGTTCGTAGCACCGGGGAGCTGTTTTTT.

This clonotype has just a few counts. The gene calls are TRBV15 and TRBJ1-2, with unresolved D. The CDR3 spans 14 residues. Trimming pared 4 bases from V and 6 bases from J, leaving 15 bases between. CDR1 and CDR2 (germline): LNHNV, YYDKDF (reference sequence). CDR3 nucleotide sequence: TGTGCCACCAGCACCCCCGGAAGGATGGATGGCTACACCTTC. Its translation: CATSTPGRMDGYTF.

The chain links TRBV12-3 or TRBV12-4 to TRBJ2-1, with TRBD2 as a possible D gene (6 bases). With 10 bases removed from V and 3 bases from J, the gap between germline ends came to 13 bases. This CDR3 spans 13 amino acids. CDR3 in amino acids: CATRGDLYNEQFF. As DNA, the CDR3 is TGTGCCACCCGCGGGGACCTCTACAATGAGCAGTTCTTC.

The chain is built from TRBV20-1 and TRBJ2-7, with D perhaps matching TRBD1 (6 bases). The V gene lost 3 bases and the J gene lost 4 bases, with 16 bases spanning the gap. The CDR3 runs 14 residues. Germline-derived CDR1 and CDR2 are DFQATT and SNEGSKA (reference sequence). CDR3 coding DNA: TGCAGTGCTAGTGCGTCACAGGGAAGATACGAGCAGTACTTC. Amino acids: CSASASQGRYEQYF.

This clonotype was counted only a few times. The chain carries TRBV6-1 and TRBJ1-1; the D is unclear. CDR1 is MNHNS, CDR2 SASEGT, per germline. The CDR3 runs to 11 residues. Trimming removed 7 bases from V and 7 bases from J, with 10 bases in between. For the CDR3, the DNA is TGTGCCAGCAACTACTTGTATGAAGCTTTCTTT. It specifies CASNYLYEAFF.

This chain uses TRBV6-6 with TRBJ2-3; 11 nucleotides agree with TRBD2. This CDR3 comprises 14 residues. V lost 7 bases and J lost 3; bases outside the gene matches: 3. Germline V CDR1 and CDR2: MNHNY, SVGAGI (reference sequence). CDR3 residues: CASTGLAVTDTQYF. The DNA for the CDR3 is TGTGCCAGCACGGGACTAGCGGTAACAGATACGCAGTATTTT.

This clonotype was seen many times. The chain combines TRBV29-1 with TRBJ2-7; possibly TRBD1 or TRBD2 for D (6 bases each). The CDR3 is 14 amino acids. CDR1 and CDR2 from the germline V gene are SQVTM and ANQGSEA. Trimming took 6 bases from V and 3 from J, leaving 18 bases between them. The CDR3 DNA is TGCAGCGTGGTTGAAGGGGGGTCGAACTACGAGCAGTACTTC. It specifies CSVVEGGSNYEQYF.

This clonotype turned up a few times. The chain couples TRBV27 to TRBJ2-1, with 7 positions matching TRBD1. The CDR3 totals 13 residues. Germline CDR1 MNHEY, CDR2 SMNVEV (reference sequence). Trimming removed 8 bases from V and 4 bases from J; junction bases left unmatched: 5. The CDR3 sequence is CASCRGQYNEQFF. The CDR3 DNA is TGTGCCAGCTGCAGGGGACAGTACAATGAGCAGTTCTTC.

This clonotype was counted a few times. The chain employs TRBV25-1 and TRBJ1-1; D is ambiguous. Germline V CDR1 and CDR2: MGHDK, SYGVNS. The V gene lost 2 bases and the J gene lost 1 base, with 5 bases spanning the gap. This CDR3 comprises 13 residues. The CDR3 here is CASSERRNTEAFF. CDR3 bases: TGTGCCAGCAGTGAACGACGGAACACTGAAGCTTTCTTT. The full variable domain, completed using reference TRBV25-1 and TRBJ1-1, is EADIYQTPRYLVIGTGKKITLECSQTMGHDKMYWYQQDPGMELHLIHYSYGVNSTEKGDLSSESTVSRIRTEHFPLTLESARPSHTSQYLCASSERRNTEAFFGQGTRLTVV.

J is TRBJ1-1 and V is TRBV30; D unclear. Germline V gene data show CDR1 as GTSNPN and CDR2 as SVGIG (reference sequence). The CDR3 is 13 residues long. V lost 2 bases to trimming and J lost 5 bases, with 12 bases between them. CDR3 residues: CAWSRAGYTEAFF. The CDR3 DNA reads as TGTGCCTGGAGTAGGGCCGGGTATACTGAAGCTTTCTTT.

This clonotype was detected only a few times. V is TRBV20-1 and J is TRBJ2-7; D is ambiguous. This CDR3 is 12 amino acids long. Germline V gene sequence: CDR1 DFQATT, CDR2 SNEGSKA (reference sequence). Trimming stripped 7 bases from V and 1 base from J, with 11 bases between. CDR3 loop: CSVPRPSYEQYF. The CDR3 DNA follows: TGCAGTGTTCCCAGGCCATCCTACGAGCAGTACTTC.

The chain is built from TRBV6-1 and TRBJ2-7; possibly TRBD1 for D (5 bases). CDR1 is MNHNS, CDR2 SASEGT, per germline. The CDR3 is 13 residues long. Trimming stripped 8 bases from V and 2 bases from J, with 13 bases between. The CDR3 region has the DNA TGTGCCAGCCAACAGGCTCCCCCCTACGAGCAGTACTTC. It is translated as CASQQAPPYEQYF.

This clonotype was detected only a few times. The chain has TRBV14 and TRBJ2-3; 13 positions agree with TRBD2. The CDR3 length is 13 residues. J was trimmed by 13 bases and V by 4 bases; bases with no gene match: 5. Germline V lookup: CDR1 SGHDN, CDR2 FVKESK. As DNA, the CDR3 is TGTGCCAGCAGCCCCGGACTAGCGGGAGTGGAGTATTTT. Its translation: CASSPGLAGVEYF.

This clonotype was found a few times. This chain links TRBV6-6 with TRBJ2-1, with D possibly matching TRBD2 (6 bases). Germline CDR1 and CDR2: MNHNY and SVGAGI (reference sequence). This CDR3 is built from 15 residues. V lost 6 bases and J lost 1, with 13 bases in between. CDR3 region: CASRSAGGSYNEQFF. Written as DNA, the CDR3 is TGTGCCAGCAGATCAGCGGGCGGGTCCTACAATGAGCAGTTCTTC.

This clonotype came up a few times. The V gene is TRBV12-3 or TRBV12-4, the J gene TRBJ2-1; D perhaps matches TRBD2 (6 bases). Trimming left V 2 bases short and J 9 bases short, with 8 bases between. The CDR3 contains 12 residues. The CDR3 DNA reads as TGTGCCAGCAGTTTACTAGCGACTGAGCAGTTCTTC. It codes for CASSLLATEQFF.

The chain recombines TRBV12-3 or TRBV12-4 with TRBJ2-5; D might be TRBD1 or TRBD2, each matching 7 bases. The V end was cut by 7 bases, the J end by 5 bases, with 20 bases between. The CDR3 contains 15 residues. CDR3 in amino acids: CASISGGGPGETQYF. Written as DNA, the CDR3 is TGTGCCAGCATTTCAGGGGGGGGGCCGGGGGAGACCCAGTACTTC.

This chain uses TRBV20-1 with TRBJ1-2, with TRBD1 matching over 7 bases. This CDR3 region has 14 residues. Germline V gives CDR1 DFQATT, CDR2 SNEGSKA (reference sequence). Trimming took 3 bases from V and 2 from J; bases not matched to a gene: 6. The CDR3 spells CSASGTVRNYGYTF. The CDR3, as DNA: TGCAGTGCTAGTGGGACAGTTCGGAACTATGGCTACACCTTC.

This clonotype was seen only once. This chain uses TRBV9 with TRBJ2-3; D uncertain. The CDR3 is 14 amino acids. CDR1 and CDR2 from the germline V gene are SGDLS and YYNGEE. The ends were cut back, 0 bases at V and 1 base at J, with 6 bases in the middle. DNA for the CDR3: TGTGCCAGCAGCGTAGCTCAGGGCACAGATACGCAGTATTTT. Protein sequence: CASSVAQGTDTQYF.

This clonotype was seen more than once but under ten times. Here the CDR3 DNA reads TGTGCCAGCAGTTACTCGATGGGGGGGGTCATCTACAATGAGCAGTTCTTC. This encodes CASSYSMGGVIYNEQFF. The rearrangement links TRBV6-5 to TRBJ2-1; 7 bases are a match to TRBD2. The junction had 8 bases not matched to a gene; V was cut back by 0 bases and J by 3 bases. The CDR3 length is 17 residues. Germline lookup yields CDR1 MNHEY and CDR2 SVGAGI.